Given below is one TCR beta chain in context. As a fraction of the sample, this clone is medium-sized (0.01 to 0.1%). The clone's antigen remains unknown. No quality values exist for individual bases; no much larger clone is one base distant. The germline V end is reduced by 4 bases and the J end by 8 bases; junction bases left unmatched: 12. The CDR3 starts with the cysteine, ends with the phenylalanine, and has 15 residues. The entry retains the CDR3 DNA only, 45 bases that are in frame from base 1. CDR1 and CDR2, per the germline V gene, are SGHRS and YFSETQ. This entry comes from a study of cytomegalovirus exposure and HLA in healthy donors (dated by TCRdb to the late 2010s). For the wider study: An earlier analysis of several hundred of the donors reported approximately 270 Gb of sequence data and some 100 million unique TCR beta sequences from 190 million or so T cells. An early release covering some 640 HLA-typed donors comprised about 300 gigabases of sequencing data and some 79 million unique TCR sequences. Among the approximately 420 genotyped donors, around 81% belonged to the genetic ancestry cluster associated with self-reported Caucasian donors. The study was designed to test whether signatures of past pathogen exposure could be identified by cataloging public T cell receptors. Using immunosequencing, the study profiled T cell repertoires from 500 to 800 subjects and related those repertoires to cytomegalovirus serostatus. Along with the roughly 700-subject first cohort, a separate validation cohort of over 90 different subjects was used. The study combined high-throughput TCR immunosequencing, statistical association of individual TCRs with disease status, and machine learning to predict cytomegalovirus infection status. In a later analysis, previously published TCR beta repertoires from 666 donors were re-analyzed and high-resolution HLA genotyping was added so that TCR occurrence patterns could be studied. The later analysis used no new phenotypic data to find candidate immune exposures, relying instead on TCR beta sequences and their occurrence across donors. To decide whether each TCR beta V gene segment behaved as functional or pseudogenic, an earlier analysis of approximately 590 of the donors relied on high-throughput TCR beta sequencing. Alongside the repertoire data, information on donor age, sex, ethnicity and CMV serostatus was compiled. Genome-wide SNP genotypes for about 60% of the roughly 670 donors were used in a later genetic analysis, which treated that subset as a discovery cohort. Every repertoire in the discovery cohort had been generated on one and the same sequencing platform. HLA typing included class I and class II loci at four-digit resolution. The number of typed donors differed by locus: roughly 620-630 for A, B, C, DRB1 and DQB1; roughly 510 for DQA1; approximately 610 for DPA1; and roughly 470 for DPB1. Four to six DR-DQ haplotypes were handled as single units for association and clustering because linkage in the cohort was strong. On average, roughly 240,000 unique TCR beta nucleotide sequences were sequenced per donor among roughly 430 genotyped donors of the cohort, with approximately 18% of those sequences being non-productive. The investigation overall reported the following: Compared with the approximately 700-donor mean, donors in an Asian-associated ancestry cluster had fewer N-insertions in productive TCRs, according to a later genetic analysis. In a later analysis, HLA-associated TCR beta chains were found to be more clonally expanded and to have lower generation probabilities than equally common non-associated chains. A further reported finding was that TCR beta sequences accurately predicted the HLA-A and HLA-B alleles for most subjects in the first cohort. The authors suggested that the approach could potentially be extended to other disease states and immunological phenotypes. In a later analysis, some 17,000 TCR beta sequences were associated with specific HLA alleles at a false discovery rate of 0.05. In a later analysis, the rate of TCR association differed among HLA loci, with DRB1 alleles having the most associated TCRs and HLA-C alleles having the fewest. Cytomegalovirus status was reported to be diagnosed by the classifier with high specificity and sensitivity in both the original and validation cohorts. Several of the top co-occurrence clusters appeared to be linked to parvovirus B19, influenza, CMV and Epstein-Barr virus, according to a later analysis. Sequencing depth was assumed to be roughly uniform across donors in the presence/absence analyses, though that assumption may not hold. Seventeen rarely observed V segments, including chromosome 9 orphons, were excluded from the earlier analysis of almost 600 of the donors because counts were too low. The study listed 164 TCR beta chains as associated with cytomegalovirus. When HLA alleles, especially DR and DQ, strongly co-occurred, attributing TCR associations to individual alleles was difficult. A later analysis found that most CMV-associated TCR beta chains appeared HLA-restricted, with HLA associations seemingly driven largely by CMV exposure. V-gene and J-gene trimming of TCR beta chains was associated with a missense DCLRE1C variant in a later genetic analysis, and the association was replicated in an independent cohort. A few of the identified cytomegalovirus-associated TCR beta chains were confirmed in vitro to be specific for cytomegalovirus antigens. HLA typing was unavailable for some donors at each locus, so association tests used only the typed subset. Linkage disequilibrium might explain the correlated functional status among segregating V segments, but an unknown experimental factor could not be excluded. The cohort was sequenced for TCR beta chains only, and without alpha or paired-chain data the features that could be detected were limited. Immune exposure information for the cohort was limited to CMV serostatus. An earlier analysis of approximately 590 of the donors showed that most TCR beta V segments appeared in productive rearrangements either about 87% or about 30% of the time, which broadly matched IMGT annotations. A group of highly shared sequence variants was considered likely to be a technical artifact of the sequencing pipeline. While some public TCRs were present in many individuals, most TCR sequences turned up only very rarely across donors. Some IMGT-functional V segments, including TRBV6-2 and TRBV6-3, could not be distinguished by the 87-base-pair reads and were therefore excluded.

Libraries were built with the immunoSEQ multiplex PCR assay. For the multiplex PCR, a mixture combining 60 forward primers for TCR Vbeta segments and 13 reverse primers for TCR Jbeta segments was used. A multiplex PCR assay on genomic DNA amplified the CDR3 region of rearranged TCR beta genes. The amplified TCR beta libraries were sequenced on the Illumina HiSeq System as 87-base-pair reads. In the paper's pipeline: A later analysis counted some 80 million unique TCR beta chains across the 550 to 800 repertoires, and around 9.9 million of these chains were shared by at least two donors. Raw reads were error-corrected and collapsed into unique sequences by a nearest-neighbor algorithm in which closely related sequences were merged to remove PCR and sequencing errors. Alignment of CDR3 sequences to IMGT reference sequences was used to assign V, D and J gene segments. For a sequence to be retained, a match of at least six nucleotides was required to both a V gene segment and a J gene segment. Rearrangements were classified as productive when the CDR3 lacked stop codons and remained in frame with V and J, and all other rearrangements were classified as non-productive. CDR3 was defined according to IMGT convention as the region running from the second conserved V-encoded cysteine to the conserved J-encoded phenylalanine. Sequences without an unambiguous match to a single V gene segment were excluded from the earlier analysis of 450 to 650 of the donors. An earlier analysis of 500 to 600 of the donors classified V segments as functional when productive rearrangements were above 56.7% and as segregating when the standard deviation between donors was above 5%. A statistical classification framework was developed to diagnose cytomegalovirus status using the catalog of TCR beta chain sequences. A later analysis assigned V and J genes by comparing TCR nucleotide sequences with IMGT/GENE-DB human TR gene sequences. A later analysis assigned CDR3 sequences and most-parsimonious VDJ recombination scenarios with the TCRdist pipeline. In a later analysis, each TCR beta chain was defined by its CDR3 amino acid sequence together with its V-gene family, and reads lacking a unique V-gene family were excluded. A later analysis removed several hundred highly shared, low-generation-probability nucleotide sequences to deal with suspected cross-contamination and a sequencing artifact. In a later analysis, a clonal expansion index was calculated for each public chain from normalized within-repertoire ranks of inferred template counts. Generation probabilities in a later analysis came from a VDJ recombination model fitted to out-of-frame rearrangements, and those results were checked against IGoR. A later analysis scored TCR-TCR, TCR-HLA and TCR-CMV co-occurrence with hypergeometric tests, applying a repertoire-size bias correction to TCR pairs. To estimate false discovery rates, a later analysis permuted the HLA or CMV assignments 20 times. In a later analysis, co-occurring TCRs were grouped with DBSCAN, and TCRdist sequence similarity was added when clustering was performed within HLA-allele-positive subsets. For co-occurrence clustering, repertoires with fewer than 30,000 or more than 120,000 public chains were excluded, along with roughly 5 repertoires with anomalous nucleotide sharing. In its TCRdb copy, this immuneACCESS table keeps in-frame sequences only and misses some clones. Where compared with another copy, unresolved V genes explain less than half of these, and the others have no known cause. D and trimming come from the DNA, and the V and J calls and clone size come from that table. For this sample the table gives about 140,000 clones, of which more than 70% were detected only once. The ten most abundant clones make up 4.9% of the sample.

The cohort was made up of roughly 670 healthy bone marrow donors. At the time of sampling, every cohort member was nominally healthy, though immune exposures that went unrecorded were likely present. The donor tested CMV seronegative, placing the donor among the approximately 400 seronegative members of the cohort. Every donor gave a peripheral blood sample, and the peripheral blood mononuclear cells from that sample were used for TCR beta sequencing. Genomic DNA was extracted from the blood cell samples with the Qiagen DNeasy Blood Extraction Kit. This receptor was taken from a woman aged 45-65 years in good health and CMV-seronegative. Sequences were obtained from PBMCs. The rearranged chain carries TRBV5-1 and TRBJ1-3; TRBD1 lines up with 7 middle nucleotides. The CDR3 region reads CASSGPTGVKDTIYF. The DNA sequence is TGCGCCAGCAGCGGTCCCACAGGGGTAAAGGACACCATATATTTT. The CDR3 plus the reference TRBV5-1 and TRBJ1-3 genes for the other parts give the full variable domain: KAGVTQTPRYLIKTRGQQVTLSCSPISGHRSVSWYQQTPGQGLQFLFEYFSETQRNKGNFPGRFSGRQFSNSRSEMNVSTLELGDSALYLCASSGPTGVKDTIYFGEGSWLTVV.